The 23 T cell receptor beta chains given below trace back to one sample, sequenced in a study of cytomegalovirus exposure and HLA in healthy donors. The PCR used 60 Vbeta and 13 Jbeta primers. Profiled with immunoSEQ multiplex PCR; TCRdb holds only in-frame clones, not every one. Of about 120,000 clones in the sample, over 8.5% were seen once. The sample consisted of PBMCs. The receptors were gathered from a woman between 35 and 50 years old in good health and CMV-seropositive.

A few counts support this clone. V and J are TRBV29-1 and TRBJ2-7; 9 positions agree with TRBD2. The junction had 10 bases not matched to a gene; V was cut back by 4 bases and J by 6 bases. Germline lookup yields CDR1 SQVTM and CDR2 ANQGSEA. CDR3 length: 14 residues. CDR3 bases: TGCAGCGTTGTGGGCCTTGGACTAGCGAGCGAGCAGTACTTC. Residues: CSVVGLGLASEQYF.

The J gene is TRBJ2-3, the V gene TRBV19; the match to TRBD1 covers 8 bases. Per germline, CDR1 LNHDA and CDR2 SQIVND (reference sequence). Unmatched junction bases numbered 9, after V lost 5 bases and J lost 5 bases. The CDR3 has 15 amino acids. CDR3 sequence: CASSRGRGPQDTQYF. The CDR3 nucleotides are TGTGCCAGTAGTCGGGGCAGGGGGCCTCAAGATACGCAGTATTTT.

The CDR3 DNA follows: TGTGCCAGCAGTCCACCGCGAAGTAACTATGGCTACACCTTC. Translation: CASSPPRSNYGYTF. The V call is TRBV27, the J call TRBJ1-2; unclear D gene. In germline, CDR1 is MNHEY, CDR2 SMNVEV (reference sequence). The CDR3 sequence is 14 residues long. V was clipped by 5 bases and J by 1 base, with 11 bases between them.

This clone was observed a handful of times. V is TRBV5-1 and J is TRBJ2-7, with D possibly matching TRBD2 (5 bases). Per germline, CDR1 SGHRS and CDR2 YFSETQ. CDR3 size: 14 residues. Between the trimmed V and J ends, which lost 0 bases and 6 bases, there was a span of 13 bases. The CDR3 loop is CASSLASDSREQYF. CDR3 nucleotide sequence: TGCGCCAGCAGCTTGGCCTCGGACTCCCGCGAGCAGTACTTC.

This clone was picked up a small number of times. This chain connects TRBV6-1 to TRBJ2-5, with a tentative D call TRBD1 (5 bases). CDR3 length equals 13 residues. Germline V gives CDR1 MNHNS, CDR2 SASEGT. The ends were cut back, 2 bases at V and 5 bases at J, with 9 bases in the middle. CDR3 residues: CASSEQGWETQYF. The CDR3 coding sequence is TGTGCCAGCAGTGAACAGGGTTGGGAGACCCAGTACTTC.

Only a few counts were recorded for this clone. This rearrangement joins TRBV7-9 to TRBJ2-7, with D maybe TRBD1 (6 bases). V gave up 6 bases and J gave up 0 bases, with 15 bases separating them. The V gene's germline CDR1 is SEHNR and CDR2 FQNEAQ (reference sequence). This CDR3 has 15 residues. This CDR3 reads CASSRLGTLSYEQYF. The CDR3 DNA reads TGTGCCAGCAGTCGACTCGGGACACTCTCCTACGAGCAGTACTTC.

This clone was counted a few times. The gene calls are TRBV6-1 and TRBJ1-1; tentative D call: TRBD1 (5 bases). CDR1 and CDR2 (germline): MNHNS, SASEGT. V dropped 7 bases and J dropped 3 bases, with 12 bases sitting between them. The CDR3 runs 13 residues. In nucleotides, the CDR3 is TGTGCCAGCACCGCTCGGGGGTACACTGAAGCTTTCTTT. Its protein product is CASTARGYTEAFF.

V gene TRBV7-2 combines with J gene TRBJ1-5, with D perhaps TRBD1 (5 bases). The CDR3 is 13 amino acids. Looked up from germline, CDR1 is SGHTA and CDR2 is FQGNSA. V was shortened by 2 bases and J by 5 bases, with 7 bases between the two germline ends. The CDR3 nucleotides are TGTGCCAGCAGCTTAACGGGGGATCAGCCCCAGCATTTT. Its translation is CASSLTGDQPQHF.

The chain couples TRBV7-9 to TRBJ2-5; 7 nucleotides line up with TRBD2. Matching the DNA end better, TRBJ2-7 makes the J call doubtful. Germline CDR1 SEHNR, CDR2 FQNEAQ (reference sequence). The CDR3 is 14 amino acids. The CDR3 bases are TGTGCCAGCAGCTTCGGGGGGATCGCCTACGAGCAGTACTTC. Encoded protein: CASSFGGIAYEQYF.

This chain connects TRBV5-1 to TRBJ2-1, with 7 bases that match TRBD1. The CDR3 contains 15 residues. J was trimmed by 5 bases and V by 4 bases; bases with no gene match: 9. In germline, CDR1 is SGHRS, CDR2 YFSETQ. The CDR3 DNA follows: TGCGCCAGCAGCCAAGACGGGACAGAGCACAATGAGCAGTTCTTC. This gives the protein CASSQDGTEHNEQFF.

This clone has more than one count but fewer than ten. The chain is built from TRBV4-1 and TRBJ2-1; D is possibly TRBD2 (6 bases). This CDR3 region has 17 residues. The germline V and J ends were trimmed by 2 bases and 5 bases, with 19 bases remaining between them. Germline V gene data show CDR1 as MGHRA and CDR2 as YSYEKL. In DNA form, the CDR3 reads TGCGCCAGCAGCCAATTCTCCGGGACTCACCGAAACAATGAGCAGTTCTTC. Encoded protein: CASSQFSGTHRNNEQFF.

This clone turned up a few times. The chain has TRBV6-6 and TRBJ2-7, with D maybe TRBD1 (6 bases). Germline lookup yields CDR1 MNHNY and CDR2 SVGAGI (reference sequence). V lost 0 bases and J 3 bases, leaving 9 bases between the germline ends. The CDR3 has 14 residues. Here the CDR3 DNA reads TGTGCCAGCAGTTACTCAACAGGGCTCTACGAGCAGTACTTC. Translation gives CASSYSTGLYEQYF.

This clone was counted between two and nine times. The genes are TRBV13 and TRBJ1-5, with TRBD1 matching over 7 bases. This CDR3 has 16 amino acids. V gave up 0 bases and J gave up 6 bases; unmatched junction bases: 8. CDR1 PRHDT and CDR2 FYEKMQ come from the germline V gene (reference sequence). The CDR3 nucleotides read TGTGCCAGCAGCTTAGGCCGGGCAGGGGGTACTCAGCCCCAGCATTTT. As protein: CASSLGRAGGTQPQHF.

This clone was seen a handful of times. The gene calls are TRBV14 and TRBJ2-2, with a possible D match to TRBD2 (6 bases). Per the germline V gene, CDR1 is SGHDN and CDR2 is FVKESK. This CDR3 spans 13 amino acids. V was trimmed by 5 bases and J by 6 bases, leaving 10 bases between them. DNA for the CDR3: TGTGCCAGCAGCTGGGCGGGGCCCGGGGAGCTGTTTTTT. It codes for CASSWAGPGELFF.

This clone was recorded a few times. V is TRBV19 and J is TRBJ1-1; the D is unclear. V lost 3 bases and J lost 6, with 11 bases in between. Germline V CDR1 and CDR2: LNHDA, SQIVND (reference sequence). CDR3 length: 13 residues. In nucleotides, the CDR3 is TGTGCCAGTAGTATGTGGCAGTTTCCTGAAGCTTTCTTT. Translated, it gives CASSMWQFPEAFF.

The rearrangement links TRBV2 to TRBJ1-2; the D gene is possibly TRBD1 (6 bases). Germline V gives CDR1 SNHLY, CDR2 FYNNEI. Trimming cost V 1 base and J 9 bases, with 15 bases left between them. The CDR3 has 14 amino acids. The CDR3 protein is CASSEVRQEESYTF. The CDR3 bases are TGTGCCAGCAGTGAAGTCCGACAGGAGGAAAGCTACACCTTC.

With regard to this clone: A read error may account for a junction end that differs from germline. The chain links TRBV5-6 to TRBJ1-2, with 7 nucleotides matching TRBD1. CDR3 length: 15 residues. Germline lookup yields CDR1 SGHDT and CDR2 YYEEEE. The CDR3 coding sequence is TGTGCCAGCAGCTTGCGGGCCGGGACAGTCTATGGCCACACCTTC. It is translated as CASSLRAGTVYGHTF.

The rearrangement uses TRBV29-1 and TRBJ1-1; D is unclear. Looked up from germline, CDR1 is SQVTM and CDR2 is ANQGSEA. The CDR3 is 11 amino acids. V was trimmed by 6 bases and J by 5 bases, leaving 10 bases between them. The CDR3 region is CSVSMRTEAFF. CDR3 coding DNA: TGCAGCGTATCAATGCGGACTGAAGCTTTCTTT.

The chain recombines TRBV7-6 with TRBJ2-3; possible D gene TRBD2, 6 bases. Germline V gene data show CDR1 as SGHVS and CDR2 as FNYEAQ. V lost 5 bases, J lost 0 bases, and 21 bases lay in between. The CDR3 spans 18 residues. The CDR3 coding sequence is TGTGCCAGCAGCCCCCTTCGGCCCCGGCTAGCGAGCACAGATACGCAGTATTTT. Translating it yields CASSPLRPRLASTDTQYF.

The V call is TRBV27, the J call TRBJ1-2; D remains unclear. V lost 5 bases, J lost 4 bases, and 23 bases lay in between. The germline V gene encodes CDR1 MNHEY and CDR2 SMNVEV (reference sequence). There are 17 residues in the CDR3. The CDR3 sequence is CASSPSAGSAIFYGYTF. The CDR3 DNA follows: TGTGCCAGCAGTCCATCCGCGGGGTCCGCAATTTTCTATGGCTACACCTTC.

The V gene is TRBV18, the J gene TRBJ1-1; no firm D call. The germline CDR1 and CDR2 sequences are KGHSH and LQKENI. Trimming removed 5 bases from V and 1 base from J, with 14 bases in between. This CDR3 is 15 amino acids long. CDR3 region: CASSVSNGPNTEAFF. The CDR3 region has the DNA TGTGCCAGCTCAGTTAGCAACGGCCCGAACACTGAAGCTTTCTTT.

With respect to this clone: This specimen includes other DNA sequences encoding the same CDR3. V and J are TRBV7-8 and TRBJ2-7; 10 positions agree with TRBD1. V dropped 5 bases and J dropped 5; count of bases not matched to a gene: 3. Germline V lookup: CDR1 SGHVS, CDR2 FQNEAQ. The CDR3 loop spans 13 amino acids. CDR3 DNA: TGTGCCAGCAGCCTGGGGACAGGGGACGAGCAGTACTTC. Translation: CASSLGTGDEQYF.

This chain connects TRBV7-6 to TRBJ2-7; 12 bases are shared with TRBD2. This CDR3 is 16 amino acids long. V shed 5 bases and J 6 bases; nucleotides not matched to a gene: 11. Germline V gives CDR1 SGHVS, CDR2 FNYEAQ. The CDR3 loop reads CASSLASGGAGVEQYF. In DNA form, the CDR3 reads TGTGCCAGCAGCCTTGCTAGCGGGGGGGCCGGGGTCGAGCAGTACTTC.